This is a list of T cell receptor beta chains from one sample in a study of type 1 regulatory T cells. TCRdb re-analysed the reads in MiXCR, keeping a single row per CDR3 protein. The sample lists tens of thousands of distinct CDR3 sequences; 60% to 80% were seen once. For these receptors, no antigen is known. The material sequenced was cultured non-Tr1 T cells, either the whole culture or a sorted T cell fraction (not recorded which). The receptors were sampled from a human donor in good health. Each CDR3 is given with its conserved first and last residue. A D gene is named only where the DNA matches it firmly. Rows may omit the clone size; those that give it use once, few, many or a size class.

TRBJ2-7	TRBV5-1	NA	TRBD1	CASSLSGQGYEQYF	TGCGCCAGCAGCTTGTCGGGACAGGGGTACGAGCAGTACTTC
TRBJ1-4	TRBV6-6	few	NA	CASSYPKNEKLFF	TGTGCCAGCAGTTACCCCAAAAATGAAAAACTGTTTTTT
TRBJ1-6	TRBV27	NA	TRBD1	CASGQAWDSPLHF	TGTGCCAGCGGACAGGCCTGGGATTCACCCCTCCACTTT
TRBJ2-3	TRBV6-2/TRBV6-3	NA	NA	CATRTSRGTDTQYF	TGTGCCACCCGAACCTCGCGGGGCACAGATACGCAGTATTTT
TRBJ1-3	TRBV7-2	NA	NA	CASSFGLERNTIYF	TGTGCCAGCAGTTTTGGACTGGAGCGAAACACCATATATTTT
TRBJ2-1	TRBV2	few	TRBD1	CASSRDRGGDEQFF	TGTGCCAGCAGCCGGGACAGGGGAGGGGATGAGCAGTTCTTC
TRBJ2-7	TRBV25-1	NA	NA	CASSGTFLGYEQYF	TGTGCCAGCAGTGGTACATTCCTTGGCTACGAGCAGTACTTC
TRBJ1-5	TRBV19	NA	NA	CASRKDLGHNPQHF	TGTGCCAGTAGGAAGGATTTGGGTCATAACCCCCAGCATTTT
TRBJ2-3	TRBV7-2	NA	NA	CASSSAAGDTQYF	TGTGCCAGCAGCTCCGCAGCAGGGGATACGCAGTATTTT
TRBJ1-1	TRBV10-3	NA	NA	CAIGALNTEAFF	TGTGCCATCGGGGCTTTGAACACTGAAGCTTTCTTT
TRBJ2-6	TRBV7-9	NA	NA	CASSLTGANVLTF	TGTGCCAGCAGCTTGACTGGGGCCAACGTCCTGACTTTC
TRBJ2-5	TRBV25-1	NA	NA	CASTTDSRRGETQYF	TGTGCCAGCACCACGGACAGTCGGCGAGGGGAGACCCAGTACTTC
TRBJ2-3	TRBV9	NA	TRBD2	CASSGPGGDTQYF	TGTGCCAGCAGCGGCCCCGGGGGGGATACGCAGTATTTT
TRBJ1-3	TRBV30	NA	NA	CAWSPTLGSGNTIYF	TGTGCCTGGAGTCCCACTCTGGGCTCTGGAAACACCATATATTTT
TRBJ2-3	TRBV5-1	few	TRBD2	CASSPRAGKQVDTQYF	TGCGCCAGCAGCCCTCGAGCGGGAAAGCAGGTAGATACGCAGTATTTT
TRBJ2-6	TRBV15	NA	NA	CATSRGEEHGYLTF	TGTGCCACCAGCAGAGGGGAGGAACACGGTTACCTGACTTTC
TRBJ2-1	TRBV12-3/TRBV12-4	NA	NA	CASSLGGAGLEQFF	TGTGCCAGCAGTTTGGGGGGGGCCGGGCTTGAGCAGTTCTTC
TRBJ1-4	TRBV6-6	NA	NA	CASSYSVGSATNEKLFF	TGTGCCAGCAGTTACTCGGTTGGGAGCGCAACTAATGAAAAACTGTTTTTT
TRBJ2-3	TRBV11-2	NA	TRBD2	CASTLRAGAVDTQYF	TGTGCCAGCACCTTGCGGGCGGGAGCGGTGGATACGCAGTATTTT
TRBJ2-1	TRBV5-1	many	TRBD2	CASSFEAGGGSNEQFF	TGCGCCAGCAGCTTCGAAGCGGGAGGGGGGAGCAATGAGCAGTTCTTC
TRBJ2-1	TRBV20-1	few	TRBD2	CSARDVTSGTGNEQFF	TGCAGTGCTAGAGATGTGACTAGCGGGACGGGGAATGAGCAGTTCTTC
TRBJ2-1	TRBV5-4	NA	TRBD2	CASSLQGLAGGRQFF	TGTGCCAGCAGCCTACAGGGACTAGCGGGAGGTAGGCAGTTCTTC
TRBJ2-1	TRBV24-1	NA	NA	CATSGASYSYNEQFF	TGTGCCACCAGTGGTGCTTCCTACTCCTACAATGAGCAGTTCTTC
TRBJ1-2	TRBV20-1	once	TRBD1	CSASPGTGSNGYTF	TGCAGTGCTAGCCCCGGGACAGGGTCTAATGGCTACACCTTC
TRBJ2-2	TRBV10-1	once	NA	CASSESGVTGELFF	TGCGCCAGCAGTGAGTCGGGGGTCACCGGGGAGCTGTTTTTT
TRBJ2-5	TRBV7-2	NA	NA	CASSWSGETQYF	TGTGCCAGCAGCTGGAGTGGGGAGACCCAGTACTTC
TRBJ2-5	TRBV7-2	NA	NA	CASSLTLGTYQETQYF	TGTGCCAGCAGCTTAACGCTTGGGACCTACCAAGAGACCCAGTACTTC
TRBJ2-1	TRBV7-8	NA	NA	CASSRSPNEQFF	TGTGCCAGCAGCCGATCTCCCAATGAGCAGTTCTTC
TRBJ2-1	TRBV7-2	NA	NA	CASSFTRNEQFF	TGTGCCAGCAGCTTTACCCGGAATGAGCAGTTCTTC
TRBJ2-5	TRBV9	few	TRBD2	CASSVGSGSTQETQYF	TGTGCCAGCAGCGTAGGTAGCGGGAGCACCCAAGAGACCCAGTACTTC
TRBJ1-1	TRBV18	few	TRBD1	CASSPPTGRNTEAFF	TGTGCCAGCTCACCACCGACAGGGAGGAACACTGAAGCTTTCTTT
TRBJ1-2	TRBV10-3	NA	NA	CAINPLAGRYGYTF	TGTGCCATCAACCCGTTGGCAGGGAGGTATGGCTACACCTTC
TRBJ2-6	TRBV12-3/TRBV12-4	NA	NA	CASSFGGSSGANVLTF	TGTGCCAGCAGTTTCGGAGGGAGCTCTGGGGCCAACGTCCTGACTTTC